Listed below are T cell receptor beta chains from one sample, sequenced in a study of blood T cell repertoires in COVID-19. The assay was immunoSEQ multiplex PCR, and TCRdb's table has in-frame clones only and misses some. Of over 150,000 clones listed, 85% are singletons. Sequenced material: PBMCs or T cells enriched from blood (not recorded which). These receptors came from a man aged 35 to 55 who had recovered from COVID-19. CDR3s include the opening cysteine and the closing phenylalanine or tryptophan. The D gene is left open where the match is weak.

d_call: -; v_call: TRBV21-1; cdr3_length: 15; cdr3_aa: CASSESGRTSYEQYF
d_call: TRBD2; v_call: TRBV4-2; cdr3_length: 16; cdr3_aa: CASSQLGLAGGFEQFF
d_call: TRBD1; v_call: TRBV9; cdr3_length: 15; cdr3_aa: CASSGDRGIIGELFF
d_call: -; v_call: TRBV30; cdr3_length: 13; cdr3_aa: CAWRTSSGNTIYF
d_call: -; v_call: TRBV18; cdr3_length: 15; cdr3_aa: CASSTLPGANEKLFF
d_call: -; v_call: TRBV3-1/TRBV3-2; cdr3_length: 14; cdr3_aa: CASSQGGRSQPQHF
d_call: -; v_call: TRBV30; cdr3_length: 9; cdr3_aa: CALTPGYTF
d_call: -; v_call: TRBV6-5; cdr3_length: 14; cdr3_aa: CASSPRPGTDTQYF
d_call: TRBD1; v_call: TRBV18; cdr3_length: 14; cdr3_aa: CASSQGAKRQPQHF
d_call: -; v_call: TRBV3-1/TRBV3-2; cdr3_length: 14; cdr3_aa: CASSQNRGPDTQYF
d_call: TRBD2; v_call: TRBV7-2; cdr3_length: 17; cdr3_aa: CASSSGTSGRAFDTQYF
d_call: -; v_call: TRBV15; cdr3_length: 15; cdr3_aa: CATSRDDGGLDGYTF
d_call: -; v_call: TRBV27; cdr3_length: 12; cdr3_aa: CASSRIPGPLHF
d_call: TRBD1; v_call: TRBV19; cdr3_length: 13; cdr3_aa: CASSKTGFDGYTF
d_call: -; v_call: TRBV5-1; cdr3_length: 15; cdr3_aa: CASSVGQATNEKLFF
d_call: TRBD1; v_call: TRBV7-7; cdr3_length: 18; cdr3_aa: CASSLDRHRGQGTGELFF
d_call: -; v_call: TRBV3-1/TRBV3-2; cdr3_length: 14; cdr3_aa: CASSLQATGNTIYF